The 8 T cell receptor beta chains below come from one sample, sequenced in a study of blood T cell repertoires in COVID-19. Measured with immunoSEQ multiplex PCR; TCRdb has only the in-frame clones, and not every one. The sample includes over 90,000 clones, almost 85% of them seen just once. The sample taken for sequencing was peripheral blood. These receptor sequences come from a man aged 50 to 60 with active or convalescent COVID-19.

The chain has TRBV11-3 and TRBJ2-7; a weak D match, TRBD2 (5 bases). V lost 4 bases and J lost 2, with 12 bases in between. This CDR3 is built from 14 residues. Germline V lookup: CDR1 SGHNT, CDR2 YENEEA. CDR3 in DNA: TGTGCCAGCAGCTCCCCGGGAAACCCCTACGAGCAGTACTTC. Protein sequence: CASSSPGNPYEQYF.

The rearrangement links TRBV6-5 to TRBJ2-7; 10 bases are a match to TRBD2. This CDR3 has 15 amino acids. V gave up 8 bases and J gave up 6 bases; unmatched junction bases: 13. CDR1 is MNHEY and CDR2 is SVGAGI in the germline V gene. The chain's CDR3 is CASLGRAGGPGEQYV. CDR3 nucleotides: TGTGCCAGCTTAGGAAGAGCGGGGGGGCCGGGCGAGCAGTACGTC.

The V gene is TRBV5-1, the J gene TRBJ1-3; TRBD1 matches 8 bases. Per germline, CDR1 SGHRS and CDR2 YFSETQ. V was pared by 3 bases and J by 1 base, with 3 bases of the junction left unmatched. The CDR3 has 15 amino acids. CDR3 amino acids: CASSWTGSSGNTIYF. CDR3 coding DNA: TGCGCCAGCAGCTGGACAGGGTCTTCTGGAAACACCATATATTTT.

The V gene is TRBV5-4, the J gene TRBJ1-3; no clear D. The germline V and J ends were trimmed by 3 bases and 7 bases, with 23 bases remaining between them. The CDR3 contains 17 residues. The germline V gene has CDR1 SGHNT and CDR2 YYREEE (reference sequence). DNA of the CDR3: TGTGCCAGCAGCTCGGAGGGCACTGGTCTTTCGCGGAACACCATATATTTT. Protein sequence: CASSSEGTGLSRNTIYF. Full variable domain (outside the CDR3, taken from reference TRBV5-4 and TRBJ1-3): ETGVTQSPTHLIKTRGQQVTLRCSSQSGHNTVSWYQQALGQGPQFIFQYYREEENGRGNFPPRFSGLQFPNYSSELNVNALELDDSALYLCASSSEGTGLSRNTIYFGEGSWLTVV.

This clone has more than one count but fewer than ten. J is TRBJ2-7 and V is TRBV7-2, with 13 bases fitting TRBD2. CDR3 length equals 15 residues. CDR1 is SGHTA, CDR2 FQGNSA, per germline. V lost 5 bases, J lost 7 bases, and 8 bases stayed unmatched. This CDR3 reads CASSPTSGGAGEQYF. CDR3 DNA sequence: TGTGCCAGCAGCCCTACTAGCGGGGGGGCCGGGGAGCAGTACTTC. The full variable domain, completed using reference TRBV7-2 and TRBJ2-7, is GAGVSQSPSNKVTEKGKDVELRCDPISGHTALYWYRQSLGQGLEFLIYFQGNSAPDKSGLPSDRFSAERTGGSVSTLTIQRTQQEDSAVYLCASSPTSGGAGEQYFGPGTRLTVT.

As DNA, the CDR3 is TGCAGTGCTAGTGGGGACACATATAGCACAGATACGCAGTATTTT. It encodes CSASGDTYSTDTQYF. This chain uses TRBV20-1 with TRBJ2-3; a weak D match, TRBD1 (6 bases). The CDR3 is 15 amino acids. CDR1 and CDR2 (germline): DFQATT, SNEGSKA (reference sequence). Trimming shortened V by 3 bases and J by 0 bases, and 13 bases separated the two germline ends.

V is TRBV2 and J is TRBJ1-1; a possible D gene is TRBD1 (6 bases). Trimming pared 3 bases from V and 1 base from J, leaving 12 bases between. This CDR3 comprises 15 residues. Germline V lookup: CDR1 SNHLY, CDR2 FYNNEI. The CDR3, as DNA: TGTGCCAGCAGTGAGAGGGGGGAGGGGAACACTGAAGCTTTCTTT. Amino acid sequence: CASSERGEGNTEAFF.

The chain combines TRBV18 with TRBJ2-3, with 11 bases identical to TRBD2. V shed 3 bases, J shed 5 bases, and the junction held 7 bases outside the gene matches. The CDR3 has 16 residues. The germline CDR1 and CDR2 sequences are KGHSH and LQKENI. The chain's CDR3 is CASSPTSGGGRDTQYF. The CDR3 DNA follows: TGTGCCAGCTCACCCACTAGCGGGGGAGGTAGAGATACGCAGTATTTT.